This TCR beta chain was sequenced during a study of T cell responses to AZD1222 COVID-19 vaccine. Trimming shortened V by 0 bases and J by 3 bases, and 10 bases separated the two germline ends. This CDR3 comprises 15 residues. Germline CDR1 reads SGDLS; CDR2 reads YYNGEE. Measured with immunoSEQ multiplex PCR; TCRdb has only the in-frame clones, and not every one. In the table there are about 140,000 clones, over 80% of which are singletons. The V gene is TRBV9, the J gene TRBJ1-5; D is unresolved. The sequence derives from an adult who received the AZD1222 COVID-19 vaccine. The source material was peripheral blood, sampled 28 days after the second AZD1222 dose. The CDR3 region has the DNA TGTGCCAGCAGCGTAGATGGCGACTACAATCAGCCCCAGCATTTT. As protein: CASSVDGDYNQPQHF.